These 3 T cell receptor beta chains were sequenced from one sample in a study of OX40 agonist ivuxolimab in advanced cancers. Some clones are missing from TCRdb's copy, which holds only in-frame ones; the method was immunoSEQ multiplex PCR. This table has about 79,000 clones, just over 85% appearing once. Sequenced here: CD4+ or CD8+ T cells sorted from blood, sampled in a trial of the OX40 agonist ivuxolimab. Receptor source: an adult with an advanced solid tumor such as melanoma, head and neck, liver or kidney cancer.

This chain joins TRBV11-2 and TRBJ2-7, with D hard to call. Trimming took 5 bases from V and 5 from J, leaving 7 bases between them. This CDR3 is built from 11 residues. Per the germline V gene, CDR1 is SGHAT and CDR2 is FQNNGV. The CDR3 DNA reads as TGTGCCAGCAGCGAATTGAACGAGCAGTACTTC. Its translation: CASSELNEQYF.

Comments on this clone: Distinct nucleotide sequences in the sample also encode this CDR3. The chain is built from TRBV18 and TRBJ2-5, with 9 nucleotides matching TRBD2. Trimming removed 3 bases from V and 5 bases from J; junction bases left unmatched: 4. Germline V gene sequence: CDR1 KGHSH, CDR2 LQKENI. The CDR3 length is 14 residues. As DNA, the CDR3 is TGTGCCAGCTCACCGGCGGGAGGGAGGGAGACCCAGTACTTC. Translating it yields CASSPAGGRETQYF.

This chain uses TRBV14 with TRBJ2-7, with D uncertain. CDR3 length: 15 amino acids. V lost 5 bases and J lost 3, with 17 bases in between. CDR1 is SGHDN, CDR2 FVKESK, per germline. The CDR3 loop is CASSTGRWAGYEQYF. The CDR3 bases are TGTGCCAGCAGCACGGGCAGATGGGCTGGCTACGAGCAGTACTTC.